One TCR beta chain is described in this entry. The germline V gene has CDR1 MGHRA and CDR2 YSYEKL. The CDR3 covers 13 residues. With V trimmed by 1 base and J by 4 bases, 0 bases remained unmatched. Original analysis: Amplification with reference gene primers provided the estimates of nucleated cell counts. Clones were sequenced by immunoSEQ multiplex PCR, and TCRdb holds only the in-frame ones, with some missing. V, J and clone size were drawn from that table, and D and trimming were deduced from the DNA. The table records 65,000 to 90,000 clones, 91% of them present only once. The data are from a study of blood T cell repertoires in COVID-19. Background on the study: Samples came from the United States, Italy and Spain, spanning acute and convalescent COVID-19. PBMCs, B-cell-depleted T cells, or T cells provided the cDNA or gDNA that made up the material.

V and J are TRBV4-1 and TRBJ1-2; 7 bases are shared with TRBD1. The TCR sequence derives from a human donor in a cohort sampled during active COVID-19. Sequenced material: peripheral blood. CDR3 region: CASSQGDSYGYTF. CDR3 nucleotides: TGCGCCAGCAGCCAAGGGGACAGCTATGGCTACACCTTC.